These T cell receptor beta chains were read from a single sample in a study of regulatory T cells in long-lasting Graves disease. TCRdb analysed the multiplex PCR reads with MiXCR anew, one entry per CDR3 protein. The sample contains more than 400,000 distinct CDR3 sequences, around 15% of which appear only once. The same sample was also used in a study of T cells in Graves' hyperthyroidism and ophthalmopathy.

The sample was peripheral blood mononuclear cells (PBMCs), taken at new diagnosis, from a patient treated with antithyroid drugs. Every receptor here comes from a middle-aged man with Graves disease. The CDR3 runs from the conserved cysteine through the conserved F or W. The D gene is left open where the match is weak. Clone size is stated in some rows and not others, as once, few, many or a class when expanded.

J gene	CDR3 length	V gene	clone size	D gene	CDR3 DNA	CDR3 protein
TRBJ1-2	14	TRBV3-1	many	.	TGTGCCAGCAGCCAACAGCGGGGGAACTATGGCTACACCTTC	CASSQQRGNYGYTF
TRBJ1-1	13	TRBV11-2	many	.	TGTGCCAGCAGCGCTGGACAGAGGACTGAAGCTTTCTTT	CASSAGQRTEAFF
TRBJ2-1	15	TRBV20-1	many	TRBD2	TGCAGTGCTACTACACCTAGCGGGGCCTACAATGAGCAGTTCTTC	CSATTPSGAYNEQFF
TRBJ2-3	16	TRBV7-9	few	.	TGTGCCAGCAGCTTATCGGCGTGGCGCAACACAGATACGCAGTATTTT	CASSLSAWRNTDTQYF
TRBJ2-3	15	TRBV5-4	many	.	TGTGCCAGCAGGAAAGGACGGGAATCGGCAGATACGCAGTATTTT	CASRKGRESADTQYF
TRBJ2-5	14	TRBV20-1	many	TRBD1	TGCAGTGCTGATGACAGGGATGTCCAAGAGACCCAGTACTTC	CSADDRDVQETQYF
TRBJ2-7	15	TRBV11-2	many	.	TGTGCCAGCAGCTTAGATTCCTGGGGGGCCTACGAGCAGTACTTC	CASSLDSWGAYEQYF
TRBJ1-1	13	TRBV2	.	.	TGTGCCAGCAGTGCACGTTGGATCACTGAAGCTTTCTTT	CASSARWITEAFF
TRBJ2-1	16	TRBV24-1	many	TRBD2	TGTGCCACCAGTCCAGTTTGGGCTAGCGGGGGGAATGAGCAGTTCTTC	CATSPVWASGGNEQFF
TRBJ2-1	15	TRBV3-1	many	TRBD2	TGTGCCAGCAGCCAAGGACTAGCGGGCAAGAATGAGCAGTTCTTC	CASSQGLAGKNEQFF
TRBJ1-5	13	TRBV20-1	many	.	TGCAGTGCTCAACCAGGGTATCGGCAGCCCCAGCATTTT	CSAQPGYRQPQHF
TRBJ2-7	14	TRBV6-2/TRBV6-3	.	TRBD2	TGTGCCAGCAGTGGCGGACTAGCGGGAGGAAGTAAGTACTTC	CASSGGLAGGSKYF
TRBJ1-2	18	TRBV6-2/TRBV6-3	.	TRBD1	TGTGCCAGCAGTGCTCACGGGACAGGGAGATCAAGGAACTATGGCTACACCTTC	CASSAHGTGRSRNYGYTF
TRBJ2-5	14	TRBV5-1	.	.	TGCGCCAGCTGTTTGGATGGAGGAGGAGAGACCCAGTACTTC	CASCLDGGGETQYF
TRBJ2-1	14	TRBV5-1	many	TRBD2	TGCGCCAGCAGCGTGGCTAGCGGCTACAATGAGCAGTTCTTC	CASSVASGYNEQFF
TRBJ1-6	16	TRBV28	many	TRBD1	TGTGCCAGCAATCCTCGGGGACAGGGATTCTATTCACCCCTCCACTTT	CASNPRGQGFYSPLHF
TRBJ2-5	15	TRBV28	many	TRBD1	TGTGCCAGCAGGATGGGACAGGGGGCGGGAGAGACCCAGTACTTC	CASRMGQGAGETQYF
TRBJ2-5	14	TRBV11-2	many	.	TGTGCCAGCAGCCCTCGGACGGGCCAAGAGACCCAGTACTTC	CASSPRTGQETQYF
TRBJ2-7	16	TRBV7-9	many	TRBD1	TGTGCCAGCAGCTTAGTCGTTGGGACAGCCTCCTACGAGCAGTACTTC	CASSLVVGTASYEQYF
TRBJ2-3	18	TRBV18	many	.	TGTGCCAGCTCACCATCGGCGTTGAACGAACAAATATCGGATACGCAGTATTTT	CASSPSALNEQISDTQYF
TRBJ2-1	12	TRBV30	many	.	TGTGCCTGGAGTCCCGCCAGTTCAAAGCAGTTCTTC	CAWSPASSKQFF
TRBJ2-3	13	TRBV2	.	.	TGTGCCAGCAGTGGCCAGCTTAGAGATACGCAGTATTTT	CASSGQLRDTQYF
TRBJ2-7	16	TRBV6-5	many	.	TGTGCCAGCAGTTACTCGAGTACCAGCGGATACTACGAGCAGTACTTC	CASSYSSTSGYYEQYF
TRBJ2-5	14	TRBV28	many	TRBD1	TGTGCCAGCAGGACAGGGGGCGTGTGGGAGACCCAGTACTTC	CASRTGGVWETQYF
TRBJ1-6	15	TRBV28	few	.	TGTGCCAGCAGTAACAATCCGGGGGGGAATTCACCCCTCCACTTT	CASSNNPGGNSPLHF
TRBJ2-5	14	TRBV28	few	TRBD1	TGTGCCAGCACCAAAGACAGGGTCGACGAGACCCAGTACTTC	CASTKDRVDETQYF
TRBJ2-1	17	TRBV12-3/TRBV12-4	many	TRBD2	TGTGCCAGCAGCTTAGGTCTAGCGGGAGGCTCCTACAATGAGCAGTTCTTC	CASSLGLAGGSYNEQFF
TRBJ1-1	11	TRBV12-5	many	.	TGTGCTAGTGGCCCCGACACTGAAGCTTTCTTT	CASGPDTEAFF
TRBJ1-3	12	TRBV20-1	.	.	TGCAGTGCCTCGAGTTGGGGAAACACCATATATTTT	CSASSWGNTIYF
TRBJ2-5	14	TRBV24-1	.	TRBD1	TGTGCCACCGGCTTAGGACAGGGCGGAAAGACCCAGTACTTC	CATGLGQGGKTQYF
TRBJ1-1	14	TRBV28	many	.	TGTGCCAGCCATTTTCGGGTCGGGGGCACTGAAGCTTTCTTT	CASHFRVGGTEAFF
TRBJ1-3	14	TRBV20-1	few	.	TGCAGTGCTAGTTCCGGGAGCTCTGGAAACACCATATATTTT	CSASSGSSGNTIYF
TRBJ1-1	15	TRBV11-3	few	.	TGTGCCAGCAGCTTAGGCGACGCATATAACACTGAAGCTTTCTTT	CASSLGDAYNTEAFF
TRBJ1-5	13	TRBV6-1	.	.	TGTGCCAGCAGTCAGCCCAGCAATCAGCCCCAGCATTTT	CASSQPSNQPQHF
TRBJ1-5	14	TRBV30	many	.	TGTGCCTGGAGTGTTCGGTGGGGCAATCAGCCCCAGCATTTT	CAWSVRWGNQPQHF
TRBJ2-1	15	TRBV20-1	many	.	TGCAGTGCTAGAGATCTGGTAGCATCCTACAATGAGCAGTTCTTC	CSARDLVASYNEQFF
TRBJ1-4	16	TRBV28	many	.	TGTGCCAGCAGTTCCCCGGGATTCTCAACTAATGAAAAACTGTTTTTT	CASSSPGFSTNEKLFF
TRBJ2-4	15	TRBV18	few	.	TGTGCCAGCTCACCACGGGACGGCCACAAAAACATTCAGTACTTC	CASSPRDGHKNIQYF
TRBJ2-3	14	TRBV7-8	few	.	TGTGCCAGCAGCCCCCCGACAGGCGGAGATACGCAGTATTTT	CASSPPTGGDTQYF
TRBJ2-7	12	TRBV28	many	.	TGTGCCAGCAGCTTAAGCTCCTACGAGCAGTACTTC	CASSLSSYEQYF
TRBJ2-7	15	TRBV27	.	.	TGTGCCAGCAGTCTGAACAGACAGGGAGGGGCCGAGCAGTACTTC	CASSLNRQGGAEQYF
TRBJ2-7	14	TRBV28	.	TRBD1	TGTGCCAGCAGACCGACAGGGGCCCTCATTAAGCAGTACTTC	CASRPTGALIKQYF
TRBJ1-6	20	TRBV7-3	many	TRBD1	TGTGCCAGCAGCCTCCGGGACAGGGGGCGGCTTCTCTTGGTGGGTTCACCCCTCCACTTT	CASSLRDRGRLLLVGSPLHF
TRBJ2-6	16	TRBV6-5	few	.	TGTGCCAGCAGTTCCGGCAGTGACTCTGGGGCCAACGTCCTGACTTTC	CASSSGSDSGANVLTF
TRBJ2-3	16	TRBV20-1	few	.	TGCAGTGCTAGCAAGAGAGGACTAGGGGGAGCAGATACGCAGTATTTT	CSASKRGLGGADTQYF
TRBJ2-2	17	TRBV7-9	many	TRBD2	TGTGCCAGCAGCTTAAAAGGGCTAGCGGGAAACACCGGGGAGCTGTTTTTT	CASSLKGLAGNTGELFF
TRBJ2-3	12	TRBV20-1	many	.	TGCAGTGCTAGAGATCTCCCAGATACGCAGTATTTT	CSARDLPDTQYF
TRBJ2-1	15	TRBV6-2/TRBV6-3	few	TRBD2	TGTGCCAGCAGTAAAACGGGAGGCCTTTACAATGAGCAGTTCTTC	CASSKTGGLYNEQFF
TRBJ1-6	16	TRBV30	many	TRBD1	TGTGCCTGGAGTGTACTGGCAGGGGGCAAAAATTCACCCCTCCACTTT	CAWSVLAGGKNSPLHF
TRBJ2-3	15	TRBV7-6	few	.	TGTGCCAGCAGCTTGAGCGGGCCTTCTACAGATACGCAGTATTTT	CASSLSGPSTDTQYF
TRBJ2-1	16	TRBV29-1	.	TRBD2	TGCAGCGTTGTAGGACTAGCGGGTTCCGAATTCAATGAGCAGTTCTTC	CSVVGLAGSEFNEQFF
TRBJ2-7	13	TRBV19	.	.	TGTGCCAGTACTCATGGGACACCACAAGAGCAGTACTTC	CASTHGTPQEQYF
TRBJ1-5	13	TRBV28	.	.	TGTGCCAGCAGTTTAAGCACGGATCAGCCCCAGCATTTT	CASSLSTDQPQHF